A single sample gave rise to the 4 T cell receptor beta chains below, sequenced in a study of T cell changes during pregnancy in multiple sclerosis. The data were produced by immunoSEQ multiplex PCR, yet TCRdb's version contains in-frame clones alone and is incomplete. This table has 45,000 to 55,000 clones, roughly 85% appearing once. The material sequenced was CD4+ T cells from peripheral blood mononuclear cells, taken in the second trimester of pregnancy. Receptors were obtained from a female donor with multiple sclerosis, enrolled in a pregnancy study.

The chain uses TRBV18 and TRBJ1-4; perhaps TRBD1 as D (6 bases). Between the trimmed V and J ends, which lost 3 bases and 6 bases, there was a span of 8 bases. The CDR3 totals 13 residues. Germline V gene data show CDR1 as KGHSH and CDR2 as LQKENI. The DNA for the CDR3 is TGTGCCAGCTCACCGGCAGGGGATGAAAAACTGTTTTTT. Its protein is CASSPAGDEKLFF.

The chain carries TRBV2 and TRBJ2-1; 9 bases match TRBD2. Germline V CDR1 and CDR2: SNHLY, FYNNEI. The CDR3 is made up of 18 amino acids. V shed 6 bases and J 2 bases; nucleotides not matched to a gene: 14. The CDR3 nucleotides are TGTGCCAGCAGGTGGTCGCTAGCGGGACCCCAAACCTACAATGAGCAGTTCTTC. Translated, it gives CASRWSLAGPQTYNEQFF.

V gene TRBV28 combines with J gene TRBJ2-2; 11 nucleotides agree with TRBD2. In germline, CDR1 is MDHEN, CDR2 SYDVKM. With V trimmed by 6 bases and J by 6 bases, 9 bases remained unmatched. The CDR3 totals 16 residues. This CDR3 is CASRPQRTSGSGELFF. CDR3 nucleotide sequence: TGTGCCAGCAGGCCCCAGCGGACTAGCGGGTCCGGGGAGCTGTTTTTT.

The chain links TRBV5-4 to TRBJ2-1, with D tentatively TRBD2 (6 bases). V lost 0 bases, J lost 8 bases, and 15 bases lay in between. Germline V lookup: CDR1 SGHNT, CDR2 YYREEE (reference sequence). The CDR3 has 15 amino acids. In DNA form, the CDR3 reads TGTGCCAGCAGCTTGGCCAAACTAGCTGTCTATGAGCAGTTCTTC. The encoded protein is CASSLAKLAVYEQFF.